This entry lists 10 T cell receptor beta chains sequenced from one sample in a study of lymphopenia after photon versus proton radiotherapy (dated by TCRdb to between 2018 and 2021). The library was made by the immunoSEQ multiplex PCR assay. TCRdb limited this immuneACCESS table to in-frame rearrangements with V and J called. A share of clones is missing; checked studies link under half to unresolved V genes, and the rest is unexplained. This sample has 28,000 or so clones in its table, and around 85% of those were observed once. The ten most abundant clones make up around 5.3% of the sample. The sample here was peripheral blood, taken from a patient treated with photon-based radiotherapy. These receptors all stem from a young man with gastric cancer.

The chain recombines TRBV2 with TRBJ1-2; unclear D gene. The germline V and J ends were trimmed by 3 bases and 4 bases, with 3 bases remaining between them. The germline gives CDR1 SNHLY, CDR2 FYNNEI. The CDR3 covers 11 residues. CDR3 loop: CASSDRYGYTF. The CDR3, as DNA: TGTGCCAGCAGTGACCGCTATGGCTACACCTTC.

The rearrangement uses TRBV5-5 and TRBJ2-5; a weak D match, TRBD1 (8 bases). This CDR3 is 13 amino acids long. The germline gives CDR1 SGHKS, CDR2 YYEKEE (reference sequence). V was clipped by 2 bases and J by 7 bases, with 12 bases between them. The DNA of the CDR3 is TGTGCCAGCAGCTTACAGGGGGAGGGGACCCAGTACTTC. Encoded protein: CASSLQGEGTQYF. Full variable domain (missing parts from reference TRBV5-5 and TRBJ2-5): DAGVTQSPTHLIKTRGQQVTLRCSPISGHKSVSWYQQVLGQGPQFIFQYYEKEERGRGNFPDRFSARQFPNYSSELNVNALLLGDSALYLCASSLQGEGTQYFGPGTRLLVL.

In DNA form, the CDR3 reads TGCAGCGTTGAACCCAAAACAGATACGCAGTATTTT. Amino acid sequence: CSVEPKTDTQYF. The rearrangement joins TRBV29-1 to TRBJ2-3, with D unresolved. From germline, CDR1 is SQVTM and CDR2 ANQGSEA. This CDR3 has 12 residues. V dropped 2 bases and J dropped 3 bases, with 6 bases sitting between them.

The CDR3 sequence: CASRATDRGNIQYF. The CDR3, as DNA: TGTGCCAGCAGAGCAACGGACAGGGGGAACATTCAGTACTTC. V is TRBV28 and J is TRBJ2-4, with 10 positions matching TRBD1. Germline CDR1 and CDR2: MDHEN and SYDVKM. This CDR3 spans 14 amino acids. The trim removed 6 bases at V and 7 bases at J, leaving 6 bases unmatched.

The chain is built from TRBV5-4 and TRBJ1-3; D is perhaps TRBD1 (6 bases). V shed 0 bases and J shed 3 bases, with 16 bases lying between them. The CDR3 is 17 residues long. Germline loops: CDR1 SGHNT, CDR2 YYREEE (reference sequence). The CDR3 DNA reads TGTGCCAGCAGCTTGGCCCCTCTGGGGGCGGGTGGAAACACCATATATTTT. Protein sequence: CASSLAPLGAGGNTIYF.

The rearrangement joins TRBV28 to TRBJ1-2; tentative D call: TRBD1 (5 bases). There are 13 residues in the CDR3. V was cut by 6 bases and J by 0 bases, with 8 bases left in between. Per the germline V gene, CDR1 is MDHEN and CDR2 is SYDVKM. This CDR3 reads CASSDSPNYGYTF. In DNA, the CDR3 is TGTGCCAGCAGCGACAGTCCTAACTATGGCTACACCTTC.

The chain is built from TRBV6-6 and TRBJ2-7, with 11 bases that match TRBD1. CDR3 length: 12 amino acids. Germline CDR1 is MNHNY and CDR2 is SVGAGI (reference sequence). V shed 8 bases, J shed 3 bases, and the junction held 0 bases outside the gene matches. Written as DNA, the CDR3 is TGTGCCAGCGGGACAGGGGGCTACGAGCAGTACTTC. Translated, it gives CASGTGGYEQYF.

The genes are TRBV11-2 and TRBJ2-5; D gene uncertain. V gave up 6 bases and J gave up 5 bases, with 7 bases separating them. Germline CDR1 and CDR2: SGHAT and FQNNGV. CDR3 length: 11 amino acids. CDR3 in amino acids: CASRDAETQYF. CDR3 nucleotides: TGTGCCAGCAGGGACGCGGAGACCCAGTACTTC.

The rearrangement joins TRBV6-4 to TRBJ2-7; 11 nucleotides align to TRBD2. Germline values: CDR1 MRHNA, CDR2 SNTAGT. V was pared by 10 bases and J by 7 bases, with 12 bases of the junction left unmatched. The CDR3 consists of 14 residues. In DNA, the CDR3 is TGTGCCACCCAGTCACTAGCGGGAGTAGGTGAGCAGTACTTC. It specifies CATQSLAGVGEQYF.

CDR3 region: CARGIRDTQYF. CDR3 DNA sequence: TGTGCCAGGGGGATTCGGGATACGCAGTATTTT. The J gene is TRBJ2-3, the V gene TRBV2, with no clear D. V shed 9 bases and J shed 6 bases, with 10 bases lying between them. This CDR3 has 11 amino acids. The germline V gene encodes CDR1 SNHLY and CDR2 FYNNEI.